The 29 T cell receptor beta chains presented below share a single source sample, sequenced in a study of blood T cell repertoires in COVID-19. TCRdb's table, derived via immunoSEQ multiplex PCR, lists solely in-frame clones and lacks some. The data show over 50,000 clones, with 87% seen just once and less than 9% held by the top ten. Sequencing was done on a sample of peripheral blood. These receptors were taken from a middle-aged man with active COVID-19.

The DNA of the CDR3 is TGTGCCATCAGTGCGACTACAGGGGGTAAGAACGAGCAGTACTTC. Its protein product is CAISATTGGKNEQYF. This chain connects TRBV10-3 to TRBJ2-7, with 8 positions matching TRBD1. Per germline, CDR1 ENHRY and CDR2 SYGVKD. J lost 5 bases, V lost 4 bases, and 10 bases had no gene match. This CDR3 is built from 15 residues.

This sequence joins TRBV6-6 and TRBJ1-3, with 8 bases that match TRBD1. The CDR3 is 15 amino acids. Germline CDR1 is MNHNY and CDR2 is SVGAGI (reference sequence). V shed 5 bases and J 0 bases; nucleotides not matched to a gene: 3. CDR3 sequence (DNA): TGTGCCAGCAGTACCGGACAGGGCTCTGGAAACACCATATATTTT. This translates into CASSTGQGSGNTIYF.

This chain connects TRBV7-2 to TRBJ2-7; tentative D call: TRBD1 (6 bases). The germline gives CDR1 SGHTA, CDR2 FQGNSA. There are 15 residues in the CDR3. Trimming took off 1 base at V and 3 bases at J, with 13 bases between the two ends. CDR3 loop: CASSLGSRGSYEQYF. CDR3 sequence (DNA): TGTGCCAGCAGCTTAGGATCCAGGGGAAGCTACGAGCAGTACTTC.

This clone appeared once. The chain combines TRBV5-4 with TRBJ2-1, with 7 bases lining up with TRBD2. Germline V gene data show CDR1 as SGHNT and CDR2 as YYREEE (reference sequence). J lost 3 bases, V lost 4 bases, and 4 bases had no gene match. This CDR3 is built from 14 residues. CDR3 in DNA: TGTGCCAGCAGCCCCAGGACTAGCTACAATGAGCAGTTCTTC. It codes for CASSPRTSYNEQFF.

The chain uses TRBV19 and TRBJ2-7; the D gene is possibly TRBD2 (6 bases). The CDR3 is 13 residues long. CDR1 LNHDA and CDR2 SQIVND come from the germline V gene (reference sequence). The ends were cut back, 5 bases at V and 5 bases at J, with 13 bases in the middle. In nucleotides, the CDR3 is TGTGCCAGTAGTGCATTATCGGGGGACGAGCAGTACTTC. Amino acids: CASSALSGDEQYF.

This sequence joins TRBV6-6 and TRBJ1-2, with a tentative D call TRBD1 (6 bases). The CDR3 runs to 12 residues. Germline-derived CDR1 and CDR2 are MNHNY and SVGAGI (reference sequence). V was shortened by 7 bases and J by 4 bases, with 10 bases between the two germline ends. The CDR3 is CASTGDIYGYTF. The CDR3 nucleotides are TGTGCCAGCACAGGGGACATCTATGGCTACACCTTC.

The J gene is TRBJ1-3, the V gene TRBV19; D uncertain. In germline, CDR1 is LNHDA, CDR2 SQIVND (reference sequence). The CDR3 consists of 15 residues. Trimming stripped 6 bases from V and 0 bases from J, with 12 bases between. The CDR3 loop is CASSLTPDSGNTIYF. For the CDR3, the DNA is TGTGCCAGTAGCCTTACTCCCGACTCTGGAAACACCATATATTTT. The whole variable domain, filled in from reference TRBV19 and TRBJ1-3, reads DGGITQSPKYLFRKEGQNVTLSCEQNLNHDAMYWYRQDPGQGLRLIYYSQIVNDFQKGDIAEGYSVSREKKESFPLTVTSAQKNPTAFYLCASSLTPDSGNTIYFGEGSWLTVV.

In this sample, this clone turned up once. This rearrangement joins TRBV7-2 to TRBJ2-3; D is ambiguous. The germline CDR1 and CDR2 sequences are SGHTA and FQGNSA. CDR3 length equals 12 residues. V was shortened by 4 bases and J by 0 bases, with 2 bases between the two germline ends. The DNA for the CDR3 is TGTGCCAGCAGCTCAAGCACAGATACGCAGTATTTT. It encodes CASSSSTDTQYF.

The V and J genes are TRBV28 and TRBJ2-3; 8 bases line up with TRBD2. The J segment lost 3 bases and the V segment lost 3 bases, leaving 8 bases of the junction unmatched. This CDR3 spans 16 amino acids. The V gene's germline CDR1 is MDHEN and CDR2 SYDVKM. CDR3 sequence reads: CASSFQAGGLTDTQYF. The DNA for the CDR3 is TGTGCCAGCAGTTTCCAGGCGGGGGGTTTGACAGATACGCAGTATTTT.

The V and J genes are TRBV12-3 or TRBV12-4 and TRBJ1-2, with D unresolved. This CDR3 has 13 residues. V was cut by 1 base and J by 0 bases, with 3 bases left in between. The chain's CDR3 is CASSLVANYGYTF. CDR3 coding DNA: TGTGCCAGCAGTTTAGTAGCTAACTATGGCTACACCTTC.

The chain's CDR3 is CASSLARGKNEQFF. DNA of the CDR3: TGTGCCAGCAGCTTAGCCAGGGGGAAGAATGAGCAGTTCTTC. The gene calls are TRBV7-9 and TRBJ2-1, with 7 bases aligning to TRBD1. The CDR3 has 14 residues. The germline CDR1 and CDR2 sequences are SEHNR and FQNEAQ (reference sequence). With 0 bases clipped from V and 7 bases from J, the junction kept 3 bases outside the gene matches.

The rearrangement links TRBV2 to TRBJ1-2; 8 nucleotides agree with TRBD1. The CDR3 length is 14 residues. The V gene end was trimmed by 5 bases and the J gene end by 4 bases; junction bases not matched to a gene: 6. The germline V gene has CDR1 SNHLY and CDR2 FYNNEI. CDR3 DNA sequence: TGTGCCAGCAGTTCACAAACAGGGGGCTATGGCTACACCTTC. This translates into CASSSQTGGYGYTF.

The chain couples TRBV19 to TRBJ1-1; D is uncertain. CDR1 is LNHDA, CDR2 SQIVND, per germline (reference sequence). Deletions cut 3 bases from V and 4 bases from J, with 6 bases between. CDR3 length equals 12 residues. The CDR3 nucleotides read TGTGCCAGTAGTATCGGGAGCACTGAAGCTTTCTTT. Amino acids: CASSIGSTEAFF.

The CDR3 DNA reads as TGTGCCACCAGCCAAGGGGCCCATCCCTACGAGCAGTACTTC. This translates into CATSQGAHPYEQYF. The V call is TRBV24-1, the J call TRBJ2-7, with D perhaps TRBD1 (5 bases). The CDR3 is 14 residues long. Germline CDR1 reads KGHDR; CDR2 reads SFDVKD. V was shortened by 7 bases and J by 2 bases, with 14 bases between the two germline ends.

The CDR3 spells CASSGGLAINEQFF. The CDR3 bases are TGTGCCAGCAGCGGGGGACTAGCCATAAATGAGCAGTTCTTC. The V and J genes are TRBV5-4 and TRBJ2-1; TRBD2 matches 9 bases. The germline CDR1 and CDR2 sequences are SGHNT and YYREEE (reference sequence). The CDR3 is 14 amino acids. V lost 4 bases, J lost 7 bases, and 6 bases stayed unmatched.

The rearrangement joins TRBV5-6 to TRBJ2-5; 11 bases align to TRBD2. The CDR3 runs to 17 residues. V gave up 0 bases and J gave up 5 bases; unmatched junction bases: 9. Germline CDR1 SGHDT, CDR2 YYEEEE. CDR3 loop: CASSLGPTSGILETQYF. In nucleotides, the CDR3 is TGTGCCAGCAGCTTGGGCCCGACTAGCGGGATCCTTGAGACCCAGTACTTC.

The chain couples TRBV2 to TRBJ2-7, with TRBD2 identical over 8 bases. This CDR3 is 14 amino acids long. Trimming cost V 8 bases and J 6 bases; bases outside gene matches: 12. Germline V gene data show CDR1 as SNHLY and CDR2 as FYNNEI. The DNA for the CDR3 is TGTGCCAGCCTCTGGGGGGCGGGAGGTTTCGAGCAGTACTTC. Protein sequence: CASLWGAGGFEQYF.

The chain joins TRBV7-2 to TRBJ2-7; D remains unclear. Trimming pared 2 bases from V and 3 bases from J, leaving 5 bases between. The CDR3 runs 12 residues. The germline CDR1 and CDR2 sequences are SGHTA and FQGNSA. CDR3 loop: CASSLSYYEQYF. The CDR3 region has the DNA TGTGCCAGCAGCTTAAGCTACTACGAGCAGTACTTC.

The DNA of the CDR3 is TGTGCCAGCAGCCACTCTGGGGGGGTGACCGGGGAGCTGTTTTTT. It codes for CASSHSGGVTGELFF. The chain uses TRBV5-4 and TRBJ2-2, with 7 positions matching TRBD2. Trimming took 4 bases from V and 5 from J; bases not matched to a gene: 8. This CDR3 has 15 residues. Germline CDR1 and CDR2: SGHNT and YYREEE (reference sequence).

DNA for the CDR3: TGTGCCAGTAGTAATATATATGCAGGGGGGAACACTGAAGCTTTCTTT. It codes for CASSNIYAGGNTEAFF. This chain joins TRBV19 and TRBJ1-1, with 7 bases that match TRBD1. The CDR3 runs 16 residues. Germline assignment: CDR1 LNHDA and CDR2 SQIVND (reference sequence). Trimming cost V 4 bases and J 1 base; bases outside gene matches: 9.

The chain joins TRBV5-1 to TRBJ1-2; D is perhaps TRBD1 (6 bases). This CDR3 contains 14 residues. Germline V gene lookup returns CDR1 SGHRS and CDR2 YFSETQ. Trimming left V 0 bases short and J 2 bases short, with 8 bases between. The CDR3 is CASSLGTANYGYTF. CDR3 sequence (DNA): TGCGCCAGCAGCTTGGGGACAGCCAACTATGGCTACACCTTC.

This chain connects TRBV6-5 to TRBJ2-7, with D possibly TRBD2 on 5 matching bases. The ends were cut back, 7 bases at V and 0 bases at J, with 13 bases in the middle. The germline gives CDR1 MNHEY, CDR2 SVGAGI. CDR3 size: 14 residues. CDR3 sequence reads: CASTSPGFSYEQYF. DNA of the CDR3: TGTGCCAGCACCAGCCCGGGGTTCTCCTACGAGCAGTACTTC.

As regards this clone: Germline is not matched at one junction end, which may reflect a read error. The chain joins TRBV6-2 or TRBV6-3 to TRBJ2-4; D perhaps matches TRBD2 (6 bases). The CDR3 is 15 residues long. Germline V lookup: CDR1 MNHEY, CDR2 SVGEGT. The CDR3 sequence is CASNYKGSRGNIQYF. The CDR3 DNA sequence: TGTGCCAGCAATTACAAAGGGTCGCGGGGAAACATTCAGTACTTC.

V and J are TRBV6-5 and TRBJ2-3; tentatively, D is TRBD1 (5 bases). Germline V lookup: CDR1 MNHEY, CDR2 SVGAGI. This CDR3 region has 14 residues. The germline V and J ends were trimmed by 6 bases and 2 bases, with 12 bases remaining between them. CDR3 in DNA: TGTGCCAGCAGGGCCCAGGGCCCCACAGATACGCAGTATTTT. Translating gives CASRAQGPTDTQYF.

This rearrangement joins TRBV6-2 or TRBV6-3 to TRBJ2-7; D is unclear. Trimming removed 0 bases at V and 5 bases at J, with 5 bases between. The CDR3 runs 12 residues. The germline gives CDR1 MNHEY, CDR2 SVGEGT. Here the CDR3 reads CASSYSRNEQYF. For the CDR3, the DNA is TGTGCCAGCAGTTACTCGAGAAACGAGCAGTACTTC.

The chain joins TRBV5-6 to TRBJ1-2, with a tentative D call TRBD1 (6 bases). Germline loops: CDR1 SGHDT, CDR2 YYEEEE. CDR3 length: 14 residues. The V end lost 1 base, the J end lost 6 bases, and 13 bases lay between the germline ends. The CDR3 DNA reads as TGTGCCAGCAGCTTGTGGGGGCCACGGAATGGCTACACCTTC. Translated, it gives CASSLWGPRNGYTF. The full variable domain, its missing parts supplied by reference TRBV5-6 and TRBJ1-2, is DAGVTQSPTHLIKTRGQQVTLRCSPKSGHDTVSWYQQALGQGPQFIFQYYEEEERQRGNFPDRFSGHQFPNYSSELNVNALLLGDSALYLCASSLWGPRNGYTFGSGTRLTVV.

The rearrangement uses TRBV2 and TRBJ2-7; possible D gene TRBD1, 6 bases. The germline V and J ends were trimmed by 1 base and 3 bases, with 13 bases remaining between them. CDR3 size: 15 residues. Germline lookup yields CDR1 SNHLY and CDR2 FYNNEI. DNA of the CDR3: TGTGCCAGCAGTGAAGACAGGGTCAGAGACTACGAGCAGTACTTC. Translating it yields CASSEDRVRDYEQYF.

This clone was recorded once. This chain uses TRBV27 with TRBJ1-1; D is unclear. The V end was cut by 4 bases, the J end by 4 bases, with 19 bases between. CDR1 and CDR2 from the germline V gene are MNHEY and SMNVEV (reference sequence). This CDR3 is built from 16 residues. Written as DNA, the CDR3 is TGTGCCAGCAGTTCCCCTCTTAAGACACGGGGCACTGAAGCTTTCTTT. It is translated as CASSSPLKTRGTEAFF.

CDR3 loop: CASSQAYSGANVLTF. Here the CDR3 DNA reads TGTGCCAGCAGCCAAGCTTACTCTGGGGCCAACGTCCTGACTTTC. The chain couples TRBV14 to TRBJ2-6; D is unclear. The germline CDR1 and CDR2 sequences are SGHDN and FVKESK. The CDR3 covers 15 residues. V lost 1 base and J lost 0, with 4 bases in between.